These T cell receptor beta chains were read from a single sample in a study of T cell responses to AZD1222 COVID-19 vaccine. Libraries were prepared by immunoSEQ multiplex PCR; TCRdb keeps only in-frame clonotypes and omits some of them. Of 100,000 to 150,000 clones in the sample, about nine tenths are singletons; the top ten hold more than 20%. The sample was peripheral blood, taken on day 0 of AZD1222 vaccination. These receptors all come from an adult in good health. Both conserved end residues are part of each CDR3. A D gene is named only where the DNA matches it firmly. Some rows have no size entry. The others give once, few or many, or a class for an expanded clone.

D gene,clone size,V gene,J gene,CDR3 protein,CDR3 DNA
TRBD2,-,TRBV27,TRBJ2-7,CASSAGERGGYEQYF,TGTGCCAGCAGTGCGGGGGAACGGGGAGGGTACGAGCAGTACTTC
-,-,TRBV5-1,TRBJ2-7,CASSSTVGSYEQYF,TGCGCCAGCAGCTCGACAGTAGGCTCCTACGAGCAGTACTTC
TRBD1,-,TRBV6-5,TRBJ2-7,CASSTAGTGSYEQYF,TGTGCCAGCAGTACGGCCGGGACAGGGTCCTACGAGCAGTACTTC
-,-,TRBV5-1,TRBJ2-7,CASSGGRDYEQYF,TGCGCCAGCTCCGGTGGCAGGGACTACGAGCAGTACTTC
-,once,TRBV5-1,TRBJ2-5,CASSLGHEQETQYF,TGCGCCAGCAGCCTGGGACACGAACAAGAGACCCAGTACTTC
TRBD1,-,TRBV7-9,TRBJ2-7,CASSLLGTASYEQYF,TGTGCCAGCAGCTTACTCGGGACAGCTTCCTACGAGCAGTACTTC
-,-,TRBV7-9,TRBJ2-2,CASRKAVNTGELFF,TGTGCCAGCAGAAAGGCCGTGAACACCGGGGAGCTGTTTTTT
-,-,TRBV7-3,TRBJ2-1,CASSLLGSNNEQFF,TGTGCCAGCAGCTTATTGGGGTCCAACAATGAGCAGTTCTTC
-,-,TRBV29-1,TRBJ1-3,CSVLSPGNTIYF,TGCAGCGTTCTAAGTCCTGGAAACACCATATATTTT
-,-,TRBV19,TRBJ1-4,CASSPDGEKLFF,TGTGCCAGTAGCCCCGATGGTGAAAAACTGTTTTTT
TRBD1,-,TRBV5-4,TRBJ2-7,CASSPKGQGIYEQYF,TGTGCCAGCAGCCCTAAGGGACAGGGTATTTACGAGCAGTACTTC
TRBD2,-,TRBV7-2,TRBJ2-5,CASSSNSGGARETQYF,TGTGCCAGCAGCTCGAATAGCGGGGGGGCCAGGGAGACCCAGTACTTC
TRBD1,-,TRBV27,TRBJ1-2,CASSLTIPSTGGYGYTF,TGTGCCAGCAGTTTAACTATCCCCAGTACAGGGGGCTATGGCTACACCTTC
-,-,TRBV27,TRBJ1-1,CASSYQVVGTEAFF,TGTGCCAGCAGTTATCAGGTGGTGGGCACTGAAGCTTTCTTT
-,-,TRBV5-1,TRBJ2-7,CASSKDSSYEQYF,TGCGCCAGCAGCAAAGACAGCTCCTACGAGCAGTACTTC
TRBD1,-,TRBV28,TRBJ2-1,CASRPHTGGQLYNEQFF,TGTGCCAGCAGGCCTCATACAGGGGGTCAACTATACAATGAGCAGTTCTTC
-,-,TRBV2,TRBJ1-3,CASRGGSGNTIYF,TGTGCCAGCAGAGGGGGCTCTGGAAACACCATATATTTT
-,-,TRBV15,TRBJ2-3,CATSRQQDTQYF,TGTGCCACCAGCAGACAGCAAGATACGCAGTATTTT
-,-,TRBV10-3,TRBJ2-7,CAIGLLNEQYF,TGTGCCATCGGACTCCTGAACGAGCAGTACTTC
TRBD2,-,TRBV5-1,TRBJ2-1,CASIVSGGAYNEQFF,TGCGCCAGCATTGTTAGCGGGGGGGCCTACAATGAGCAGTTCTTC
-,-,TRBV6-5,TRBJ2-7,CASSYSMGRAQYF,TGTGCCAGCAGTTACTCGATGGGCCGCGCGCAGTACTTC
-,-,TRBV14,TRBJ2-5,CASSQDPGEARETQYF,TGTGCCAGCAGCCAAGATCCGGGGGAGGCCAGAGAGACCCAGTACTTC
-,once,TRBV6-6,TRBJ1-2,CASSYSVGDLSGYTF,TGTGCCAGCAGTTACTCCGTGGGGGACCTGTCGGGCTACACCTTC
TRBD2,-,TRBV7-9,TRBJ2-5,CASSGEGSAWTQYF,TGTGCCAGCAGCGGGGAGGGGTCAGCTTGGACCCAGTACTTC
TRBD1,-,TRBV5-1,TRBJ2-5,CASSYAGTGEETQYF,TGCGCCAGCAGTTATGCCGGGACAGGGGAAGAGACCCAGTACTTC
-,-,TRBV2,TRBJ2-7,CASDAGVGRETYEQYF,TGTGCCAGCGACGCCGGGGTAGGACGGGAGACCTACGAGCAGTACTTC
-,-,TRBV5-6,TRBJ1-3,CASSLDGQQANTIYF,TGTGCCAGCAGCTTGGATGGCCAGCAAGCGAACACCATATATTTT
-,-,TRBV5-1,TRBJ1-1,CASSLYTGSGTEAFF,TGCGCCAGCAGCTTATACACAGGGAGCGGGACTGAAGCTTTCTTT
-,-,TRBV19,TRBJ2-7,CASSIRQGEFYEQYF,TGTGCCAGTAGTATTCGCCAGGGTGAGTTCTACGAGCAGTACTTC
-,-,TRBV27,TRBJ2-2,CASSPLTGELFF,TGTGCCAGCAGTCCCCTGACCGGGGAGCTGTTTTTT
-,-,TRBV19,TRBJ1-5,CATGPHNQPQHF,TGTGCCACCGGCCCCCACAATCAGCCCCAGCATTTT
TRBD2,-,TRBV7-9,TRBJ2-7,CASSPGTSGGDEQYF,TGTGCCAGCAGCCCCGGGACTAGCGGGGGAGACGAGCAGTACTTC
TRBD1,-,TRBV6-5,TRBJ2-1,CASSEGTGIREQFF,TGTGCCAGCAGCGAGGGGACAGGGATAAGGGAGCAGTTCTTC
-,-,TRBV7-2,TRBJ2-7,CASSLARQGSHEQYF,TGTGCCAGCAGCTTAGCTCGGCAGGGGAGCCACGAGCAGTACTTC
-,few,TRBV28,TRBJ1-6,CASKGNSPLHF,TGTGCCAGCAAAGGGAATTCACCCCTCCACTTT
-,-,TRBV5-6,TRBJ1-5,CASSITGNQPQHF,TGTGCCAGCAGCATTACAGGAAATCAGCCCCAGCATTTT
-,-,TRBV7-9,TRBJ1-1,CASSLATGQPMNTEAFF,TGTGCCAGCAGCTTAGCGACCGGACAGCCGATGAACACTGAAGCTTTCTTT
-,-,TRBV7-2,TRBJ1-1,CASSLLAGRSNTEAFF,TGTGCCAGCAGCTTACTAGCAGGACGGAGCAACACTGAAGCTTTCTTT
-,-,TRBV5-4,TRBJ2-3,CASSSTGTDTQYF,TGTGCCAGCAGCTCAACAGGAACAGATACGCAGTATTTT
TRBD2,-,TRBV7-2,TRBJ2-2,CASETSGGGELFF,TGTGCCAGCGAGACTAGCGGGGGCGGGGAGCTGTTTTTT
TRBD2,-,TRBV19,TRBJ2-7,CATLGFTGGEQYF,TGTGCCACCTTGGGGTTTACGGGGGGAGAGCAGTACTTC
-,-,TRBV7-9,TRBJ2-7,CASSLVAGADEQYF,TGTGCCAGCAGCTTAGTGGCAGGGGCGGACGAGCAGTACTTC
TRBD1,-,TRBV28,TRBJ2-7,CASSLGTGYEQYF,TGTGCCAGCAGTTTGGGGACAGGCTACGAGCAGTACTTC
-,-,TRBV2,TRBJ1-2,CASRTSGIEVLNYGYTF,TGTGCCAGCAGGACTTCAGGGATCGAAGTACTAAACTATGGCTACACCTTC
-,-,TRBV6-5,TRBJ1-2,CASRGPNYGYTF,TGTGCCAGCAGGGGACCTAACTATGGCTACACCTTC
-,-,TRBV7-2,TRBJ1-2,CASSRGGSEGGYTF,TGTGCCAGCAGCCGGGGGGGATCAGAGGGAGGCTACACCTTC
TRBD1,once,TRBV6-2/TRBV6-3,TRBJ2-7,CASNPTGAYYEQYF,TGTGCCAGCAACCCGACAGGGGCTTACTACGAGCAGTACTTC
-,-,TRBV28,TRBJ1-6,CASSSGTLLNSPLHF,TGTGCCAGCAGTTCCGGCACATTACTTAATTCACCCCTCCACTTT
-,-,TRBV5-5,TRBJ2-3,CASSLGLAGDTQYF,TGTGCCAGCAGCTTGGGACTTGCAGGAGATACGCAGTATTTT
-,-,TRBV27,TRBJ1-2,CASSLDILNYGYTF,TGTGCCAGCAGTCTCGACATCCTTAACTATGGCTACACCTTC